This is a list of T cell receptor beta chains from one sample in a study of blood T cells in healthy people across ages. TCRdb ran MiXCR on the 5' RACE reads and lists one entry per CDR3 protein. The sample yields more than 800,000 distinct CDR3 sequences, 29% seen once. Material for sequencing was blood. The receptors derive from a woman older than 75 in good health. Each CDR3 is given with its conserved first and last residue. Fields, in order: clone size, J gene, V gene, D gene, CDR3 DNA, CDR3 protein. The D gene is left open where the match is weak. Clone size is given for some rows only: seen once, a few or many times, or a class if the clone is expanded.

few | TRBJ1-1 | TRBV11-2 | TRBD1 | TGTGCCAGCAGCTTTTACCGGGACAGGGGGCCTGCTTTCTTT | CASSFYRDRGPAFF
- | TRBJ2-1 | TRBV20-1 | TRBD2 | TGCAGTGAGCTTCGGGGGGACTACAATGAGCAGTTCTTC | CSELRGDYNEQFF
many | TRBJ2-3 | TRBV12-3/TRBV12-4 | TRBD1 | TGTGCCAGCAGCGCCACCTCTGAGGGGGCCATAGATACGCAGTATTTT | CASSATSEGAIDTQYF
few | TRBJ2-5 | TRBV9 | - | TGTGCCAGCAGCGTAGGAGGGACCTTTGGGGATGAGCAGTACTTC | CASSVGGTFGDEQYF
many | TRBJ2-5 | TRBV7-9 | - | TGTGCCAGCAGCCCGAATTTGCTGCAGACCCAGTACTTC | CASSPNLLQTQYF
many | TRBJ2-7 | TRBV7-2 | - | TGTGCCAGCAGCTTATATTACGAGCAGTACTTC | CASSLYYEQYF
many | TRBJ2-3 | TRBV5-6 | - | TGTGCCAGCAGCTTGGCCCCCTACTCGGCAGATACGCAGTATTTT | CASSLAPYSADTQYF
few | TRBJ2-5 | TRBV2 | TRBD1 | TGTGCCAGCAGTAACAGGGGGCCTGAGACCCAGTACTTC | CASSNRGPETQYF
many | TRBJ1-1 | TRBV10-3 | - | TGTGCCATCAGTGAGAACACTGAAGCTTTCTTT | CAISENTEAFF
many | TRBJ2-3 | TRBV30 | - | TGTGCCTTTCGGACTCCAGGAACTACAGATACGCAGTATTTT | CAFRTPGTTDTQYF
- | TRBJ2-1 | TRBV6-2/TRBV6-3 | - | TGTGCCAGCACCCTCAGGGGTGGGGAGCAGTTCTTC | CASTLRGGEQFF
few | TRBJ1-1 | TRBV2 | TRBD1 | TGTGCCAGCAGTAAACAGGGGACTGAAGCTTTCTTT | CASSKQGTEAFF
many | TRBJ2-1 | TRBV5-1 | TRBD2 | TGCGCCAGCAGCTCCTATCGGACTAGGGGAGTGGTGGAGCAGTTCTTC | CASSSYRTRGVVEQFF
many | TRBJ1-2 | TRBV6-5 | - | TGTGCCACTTCCCGTTGGCAGGGAGGCTATGGCTACACCTTC | CATSRWQGGYGYTF
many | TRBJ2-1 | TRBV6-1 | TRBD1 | TGTGCCAGCAGTGAAGACAGGGGAGTTACATATGAGCAGTTCTTC | CASSEDRGVTYEQFF